This is a list of T cell receptor beta chains from one sample in a study of Tregs in tolerant kidney transplant recipients. Data came from immunoSEQ multiplex PCR; TCRdb stores just in-frame clones and leaves some out. The data contain about 73,000 clones, under 98% of them singletons. Material: CD4+ T cells from blood, obtained before the transplant. These receptors all stem from a human donor who received a combined kidney and bone marrow transplant. Each CDR3 is given with its conserved first and last residue. The order of the fields is V gene, clone size, J gene, D gene, CDR3 DNA, CDR3 protein. D genes are given only for firm matches. Clone sizes are given selectively: once, few, many, or a class where the clone is expanded.

V: TRBV11-3
size: .
J: TRBJ2-3
D: TRBD2
DNA: TGTGCCAGCAGCCCCCGCCTTGGACTAGCGGGGGCCGCAGATACGCAGTATTTT
CDR3: CASSPRLGLAGAADTQYF

V: TRBV11-3
size: .
J: TRBJ2-5
D: .
DNA: TGTGCCAGCAGCTTAGGTGGCAGGCAAGAGACCCAGTACTTC
CDR3: CASSLGGRQETQYF

V: TRBV27
size: .
J: TRBJ1-1
D: .
DNA: TGTGCCAGCAGTTTAGGACTCCACAGGAACACTGAAGCTTTCTTT
CDR3: CASSLGLHRNTEAFF

V: TRBV7-9
size: .
J: TRBJ1-1
D: TRBD1
DNA: TGTGCCAGCAGGGAGGGGCGGGGACAGATTGAAGCTTTCTTT
CDR3: CASREGRGQIEAFF

V: TRBV10-1
size: .
J: TRBJ2-5
D: .
DNA: TGCGCCAGCGGGGCCCCCGACCCAGGGGAGGGGGGCCAAGAGACCCAGTACTTC
CDR3: CASGAPDPGEGGQETQYF

V: TRBV4-2
size: .
J: TRBJ2-1
D: .
DNA: TGTGCCAGCGTACCTACAGGGAGCTCCTACAATGAGCAGTTCTTC
CDR3: CASVPTGSSYNEQFF

V: TRBV5-1
size: .
J: TRBJ2-1
D: .
DNA: TGCGCCAGCAGCGATCCTAGGGAGCGGAGCTCCTACAATGAGCAGTTCTTC
CDR3: CASSDPRERSSYNEQFF

V: TRBV6-6
size: .
J: TRBJ2-2
D: TRBD1
DNA: TGTGCCAGCAGGACAGGGGGCGCGGGAGCCGGGGAGCTGTTTTTT
CDR3: CASRTGGAGAGELFF

V: TRBV7-2
size: .
J: TRBJ2-2
D: .
DNA: TGTGCCAGCAGCTTATCGGGGACCGGGGAGCTGTTTTTT
CDR3: CASSLSGTGELFF

V: TRBV4-1
size: .
J: TRBJ1-4
D: .
DNA: TGCGCCAGCAGCGCTCGGACAGCACCTAATGAAAAACTGTTTTTT
CDR3: CASSARTAPNEKLFF

V: TRBV19
size: .
J: TRBJ1-5
D: .
DNA: TGTGCCAGTAGCCCCCGAACAGGGTCCGCTCATCAGCCCCAGCATTTT
CDR3: CASSPRTGSAHQPQHF

V: TRBV7-2
size: .
J: TRBJ2-7
D: TRBD2
DNA: TGTGCCAGCAGCTCTAGCGGAGGGACCTACGAGCAGTACTTC
CDR3: CASSSSGGTYEQYF

V: TRBV4-1
size: once
J: TRBJ2-7
D: .
DNA: TGCGCCAGCAGCCAAGATAGGGCCAGCGGCCCCTCCTACGAGCAGTACTTC
CDR3: CASSQDRASGPSYEQYF

V: TRBV19
size: .
J: TRBJ1-2
D: .
DNA: TGTGCCAGTCGAAAGGAGGTATGGGGCTACACCTTC
CDR3: CASRKEVWGYTF

V: TRBV5-4
size: .
J: TRBJ1-1
D: TRBD1
DNA: TGTGCCAGCAGCTTGGCCGACAGGGGAAACACTGAAGCTTTCTTT
CDR3: CASSLADRGNTEAFF

V: TRBV5-1
size: .
J: TRBJ1-6
D: TRBD1
DNA: TGCGCCAGCAGCTCGGACAGGTCCCGGAAATCACCCCTCCACTTT
CDR3: CASSSDRSRKSPLHF

V: TRBV11-3
size: once
J: TRBJ2-3
D: TRBD1
DNA: TGTGCCAGCAGCTCGGGAGGACAGGGGAGTTTCGCGCAGTATTTT
CDR3: CASSSGGQGSFAQYF

V: TRBV7-9
size: .
J: TRBJ2-3
D: .
DNA: TGTGCCAGCAGCTTAAGGGGCGGGGTAACAGATACGCAGTATTTT
CDR3: CASSLRGGVTDTQYF

V: TRBV9
size: once
J: TRBJ1-1
D: .
DNA: TGTGCCAGCAGCGAACGGGGGGGGGAAAGGAGCGGGATGAACACTGAAGCTTTCTTT
CDR3: CASSERGGERSGMNTEAFF

V: TRBV5-4
size: .
J: TRBJ1-1
D: TRBD1
DNA: TGTGCCAGCAGCCACCGGGACAGGGGGCTCAACACTGAAGCTTTCTTT
CDR3: CASSHRDRGLNTEAFF